These 25 T cell receptor beta chains share one sample of origin, sequenced in a study of blood T cell repertoires in COVID-19. Assay used: immunoSEQ multiplex PCR; TCRdb lists only in-frame clones, some missing. The sample has approximately 21,000 clones, about 83% seen once. Sequenced material: peripheral blood. The receptor source for this set is a human donor in a cohort sampled during active COVID-19.

The chain uses TRBV6-6 and TRBJ1-5; TRBD1 aligns across 7 bases. The germline V gene encodes CDR1 MNHNY and CDR2 SVGAGI (reference sequence). The CDR3 loop spans 15 amino acids. V trimming: 5 bases; J trimming: 6 bases; junction bases outside the gene matches: 10. CDR3 sequence: CASSTTGLRGQPQHF. The CDR3 region has the DNA TGTGCCAGCAGTACGACAGGGTTGCGGGGTCAGCCCCAGCATTTT.

The chain uses TRBV4-1 and TRBJ2-1; D perhaps matches TRBD1 (5 bases). This CDR3 has 13 residues. Germline V gene lookup returns CDR1 MGHRA and CDR2 YSYEKL. With 4 bases removed from V and 3 bases from J, the gap between germline ends came to 7 bases. The CDR3 spells CASSRQSYNEQFF. CDR3 DNA sequence: TGCGCCAGCAGCCGACAGAGCTACAATGAGCAGTTCTTC.

V is TRBV5-4 and J is TRBJ1-1, with TRBD1 identical over 11 bases. The CDR3 length is 13 residues. The germline gives CDR1 SGHNT, CDR2 YYREEE (reference sequence). J was trimmed by 8 bases and V by 6 bases; bases with no gene match: 6. CDR3 in DNA: TGTGCCAGCAACGGACAGGGGGCAAGGGAAGCTTTCTTT. It specifies CASNGQGAREAFF.

The chain carries TRBV18 and TRBJ1-3; 8 positions match TRBD1. Germline V gene sequence: CDR1 KGHSH, CDR2 LQKENI. The CDR3 has 15 residues. J gave up 0 bases and V 6 bases, and 4 bases lay outside the gene matches. The chain's CDR3 is CASSPDRGSGNTIYF. The CDR3 bases are TGTGCCAGCTCCCCCGACAGGGGCTCTGGAAACACCATATATTTT.

V usage is TRBV14 and J usage is TRBJ2-5, with 10 bases identical to TRBD2. The CDR3 is 17 amino acids. CDR1 SGHDN and CDR2 FVKESK come from the germline V gene. Trimming at V came to 0 bases and at J to 5 bases, leaving 9 bases not matched to a gene. As DNA, the CDR3 is TGTGCCAGCAGCCAAGATATCCGCCTAGCGGGGGTGGAGACCCAGTACTTC. Translated, it gives CASSQDIRLAGVETQYF.

This clone is a singleton in its sample. This sequence joins TRBV9 and TRBJ2-1, with TRBD2 as a possible D gene (6 bases). Trimming cost V 0 bases and J 1 base, with 20 bases left between them. Germline CDR1 and CDR2: SGDLS and YYNGEE. This CDR3 comprises 19 residues. Here the CDR3 DNA reads TGTGCCAGCAGCGTAGCGTCCAGTAGTGGAGGAGGGTCCTACAATGAGCAGTTCTTC. Translating it yields CASSVASSSGGGSYNEQFF.

The chain links TRBV5-6 to TRBJ2-5; 11 nucleotides agree with TRBD2. The CDR3 is 14 amino acids. CDR1 and CDR2 from the germline V gene are SGHDT and YYEEEE. Germline trimming cut 4 bases from V and 11 bases from J; bases unmatched to any gene: 10. The CDR3 nucleotides read TGTGCCAGCAGCAATAGCGGGGGGGCAGCGCGACAGTACTTC. Translation gives CASSNSGGAARQYF. Using reference TRBV5-6 and TRBJ2-5 for the parts outside the CDR3, the full variable domain is DAGVTQSPTHLIKTRGQQVTLRCSPKSGHDTVSWYQQALGQGPQFIFQYYEEEERQRGNFPDRFSGHQFPNYSSELNVNALLLGDSALYLCASSNSGGAARQYFGPGTRLLVL.

This sequence joins TRBV6-5 and TRBJ2-3; D unresolved. Per germline, CDR1 MNHEY and CDR2 SVGAGI. The germline V and J ends were trimmed by 8 bases and 2 bases, with 14 bases remaining between them. This CDR3 has 14 residues. Here the CDR3 reads CASVRAKNTDTQYF. DNA for the CDR3: TGTGCCAGCGTACGAGCAAAGAACACAGATACGCAGTATTTT.

The gene calls are TRBV5-5 and TRBJ1-6, with 7 positions matching TRBD1. The V and J ends lost 4 bases and 9 bases, in that order; junction bases with no gene match: 13. Germline lookup yields CDR1 SGHKS and CDR2 YYEKEE (reference sequence). This CDR3 contains 16 residues. The CDR3 nucleotides are TGTGCCAGCAGCCGCGCTCCTGGACAGGTAGCTTCACCCCTCCACTTT. This gives the protein CASSRAPGQVASPLHF.

The chain couples TRBV5-8 to TRBJ1-2; no clear D gene. From germline, CDR1 is SGHTS and CDR2 YDEGEE. Trimming left V 0 bases short and J 0 bases short, with 6 bases between. This CDR3 has 14 amino acids. Written as DNA, the CDR3 is TGTGCCAGCAGCTTGGACTTATCTAACTATGGCTACACCTTC. It yields the protein CASSLDLSNYGYTF.

The chain employs TRBV9 and TRBJ1-2, with 7 bases identical to TRBD1. The germline V gene encodes CDR1 SGDLS and CDR2 YYNGEE. With V trimmed by 0 bases and J by 7 bases, 9 bases remained unmatched. The CDR3 consists of 15 residues. DNA for the CDR3: TGTGCCAGCAGCGTAGATACAGGGGACGGGAGTGGCTACACCTTC. The encoded protein is CASSVDTGDGSGYTF.

This sequence joins TRBV30 and TRBJ1-5, with 7 bases lining up with TRBD1. This CDR3 is built from 13 residues. CDR1 GTSNPN and CDR2 SVGIG come from the germline V gene (reference sequence). J was trimmed by 7 bases and V by 4 bases; bases with no gene match: 7. CDR3 nucleotide sequence: TGTGCCTGGACCGGACAGGCGGGACAGCCCCAGCATTTT. It translates to CAWTGQAGQPQHF.

The genes are TRBV19 and TRBJ1-2; tentatively, D is TRBD1 (6 bases). The ends were cut back, 7 bases at V and 3 bases at J, with 21 bases in the middle. From germline, CDR1 is LNHDA and CDR2 SQIVND (reference sequence). The length of the CDR3 is 16 residues. The CDR3 DNA sequence: TGTGCCAGTATAAGTAACAGGGCAGAACAACACTATGGCTACACCTTC. As protein: CASISNRAEQHYGYTF.

This clone has just one count. The V and J genes are TRBV7-3 and TRBJ2-2; D is unclear. The CDR3 is 14 residues long. Germline V gene lookup returns CDR1 SGHTA and CDR2 FQGTGA. The V gene lost 5 bases and the J gene lost 7 bases, with 14 bases spanning the gap. The CDR3 DNA follows: TGTGCCAGCAGCCCAAGTTCGGTTAGCGGGGAGCTGTTTTTT. This encodes CASSPSSVSGELFF.

V and J are TRBV19 and TRBJ1-2; TRBD1 matches 10 bases. This CDR3 comprises 14 residues. Germline CDR1 LNHDA, CDR2 SQIVND (reference sequence). V shed 7 bases and J 4 bases; nucleotides not matched to a gene: 6. CDR3 loop: CASTRDRGLYGYTF. The CDR3 DNA is TGTGCCAGTACCCGGGACAGGGGACTCTATGGCTACACCTTC.

As DNA, the CDR3 is TGCAGTGCTAGTCCGGGACAGGAGGGTTACGAGCAGTACTTC. The encoded protein is CSASPGQEGYEQYF. The chain has TRBV20-1 and TRBJ2-7; 8 bases are shared with TRBD1. This CDR3 region has 14 residues. With 3 bases clipped from V and 4 bases from J, the junction kept 8 bases outside the gene matches. Germline V CDR1 and CDR2: DFQATT, SNEGSKA (reference sequence).

The chain combines TRBV3-1 (or the pseudogene TRBV3-2) with TRBJ1-2; the D gene is possibly TRBD1 (5 bases). V shed 0 bases and J shed 3 bases, with 17 bases lying between them. The CDR3 length is 17 residues. The germline V gene has CDR1 LGHDT and CDR2 YNNKEL (reference sequence). The CDR3 coding sequence is TGTGCCAGCAGCCAAGAGGCAGATCCCAGGGAGGACTATGGCTACACCTTC. Amino acids: CASSQEADPREDYGYTF.

This clone was recorded once. This chain uses TRBV11-2 with TRBJ1-1; D is uncertain. Trimming removed 4 bases at V and 7 bases at J, with 19 bases between. Germline-derived CDR1 and CDR2 are SGHAT and FQNNGV. This CDR3 spans 15 amino acids. The CDR3 sequence: CASSSVRRMSGEAFF. CDR3 nucleotides: TGTGCCAGCAGCTCCGTTCGGAGGATGAGTGGTGAAGCTTTCTTT. The full variable domain, rest sourced from reference TRBV11-2 and TRBJ1-1, is EAGVAQSPRYKIIEKRQSVAFWCNPISGHATLYWYQQILGQGPKLLIQFQNNGVVDDSQLPKDRFSAERLKGVDSTLKIQPAKLEDSAVYLCASSSVRRMSGEAFFGQGTRLTVV.

J is TRBJ2-5 and V is TRBV6-5, with TRBD1 matching over 9 bases. The CDR3 consists of 14 residues. After removal of 7 bases from V and 4 bases from J, the junction contained 7 bases not matched to a gene. The germline CDR1 and CDR2 sequences are MNHEY and SVGAGI. The CDR3 reads CASTVGQGRETQYF. The CDR3, as DNA: TGTGCCAGCACGGTAGGACAGGGGAGAGAGACCCAGTACTTC.

The V call is TRBV5-6, the J call TRBJ1-2; a possible D gene is TRBD1 (5 bases). CDR3 length: 15 amino acids. Germline CDR1 reads SGHDT; CDR2 reads YYEEEE. The V gene lost 4 bases and the J gene lost 4 bases, with 17 bases spanning the gap. The CDR3 is CASSRAAGSAYGYTF. The CDR3 bases are TGTGCCAGCAGCCGTGCGGCAGGGTCGGCCTATGGCTACACCTTC.

The chain carries TRBV5-1 and TRBJ2-7, with 7 bases matching TRBD2. Trimming cost V 4 bases and J 3 bases; bases outside gene matches: 7. The CDR3 is 14 amino acids. Germline loops: CDR1 SGHRS, CDR2 YFSETQ. The CDR3 DNA reads as TGCGCCAGCAGCCCCTCGGGGGGAATCTACGAGCAGTACTTC. Its protein product is CASSPSGGIYEQYF.

V usage is TRBV5-1 and J usage is TRBJ2-5, with TRBD1 as a possible D gene (5 bases). Germline V gene data show CDR1 as SGHRS and CDR2 as YFSETQ. The CDR3 is 16 residues long. Deletions cut 5 bases from V and 2 bases from J, with 19 bases between. CDR3 loop: CASRLGYSRAQETQYF. The DNA of the CDR3 is TGCGCCAGCAGACTTGGATATAGCAGGGCTCAAGAGACCCAGTACTTC.

V gene TRBV7-2 combines with J gene TRBJ1-2, with D possibly matching TRBD1 (6 bases). Germline loops: CDR1 SGHTA, CDR2 FQGNSA. The CDR3 sequence is 17 residues long. Trimming removed 0 bases from V and 3 bases from J, with 17 bases in between. The CDR3: CASSLALRSRQDYGYTF. Here the CDR3 DNA reads TGTGCCAGCAGCTTAGCGCTCCGGTCGAGACAGGACTATGGCTACACCTTC.

V is TRBV30 and J is TRBJ1-5; perhaps TRBD1 as D (5 bases). Germline V lookup: CDR1 GTSNPN, CDR2 SVGIG (reference sequence). CDR3 length equals 13 residues. V dropped 1 base and J dropped 8 bases, with 12 bases sitting between them. The CDR3 sequence: CAWSEGFNEPQHF. CDR3 DNA: TGTGCCTGGAGTGAGGGGTTTAATGAGCCCCAGCATTTT.

The chain employs TRBV6-6 and TRBJ1-2; TRBD1 is a possible D gene (6 bases). Germline CDR1 and CDR2: MNHNY and SVGAGI (reference sequence). V was pared by 10 bases and J by 5 bases, with 20 bases between. The CDR3 runs to 14 residues. DNA of the CDR3: TGTGCCACCTATGGGGGCAGACTAAAATATGGCTACACCTTC. It yields the protein CATYGGRLKYGYTF.